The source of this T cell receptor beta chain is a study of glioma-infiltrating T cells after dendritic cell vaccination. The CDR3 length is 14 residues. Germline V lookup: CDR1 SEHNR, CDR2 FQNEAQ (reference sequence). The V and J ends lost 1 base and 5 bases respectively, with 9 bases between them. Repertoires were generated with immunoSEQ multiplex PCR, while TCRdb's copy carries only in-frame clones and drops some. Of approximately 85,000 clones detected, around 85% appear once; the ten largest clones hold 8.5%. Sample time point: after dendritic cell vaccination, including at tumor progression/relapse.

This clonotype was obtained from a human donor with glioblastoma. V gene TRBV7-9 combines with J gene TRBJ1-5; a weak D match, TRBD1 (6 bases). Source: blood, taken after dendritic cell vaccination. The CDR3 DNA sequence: TGTGCCAGCAGCTTAGACAGGGTTGATCAGCCCCAGCATTTT. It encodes CASSLDRVDQPQHF.